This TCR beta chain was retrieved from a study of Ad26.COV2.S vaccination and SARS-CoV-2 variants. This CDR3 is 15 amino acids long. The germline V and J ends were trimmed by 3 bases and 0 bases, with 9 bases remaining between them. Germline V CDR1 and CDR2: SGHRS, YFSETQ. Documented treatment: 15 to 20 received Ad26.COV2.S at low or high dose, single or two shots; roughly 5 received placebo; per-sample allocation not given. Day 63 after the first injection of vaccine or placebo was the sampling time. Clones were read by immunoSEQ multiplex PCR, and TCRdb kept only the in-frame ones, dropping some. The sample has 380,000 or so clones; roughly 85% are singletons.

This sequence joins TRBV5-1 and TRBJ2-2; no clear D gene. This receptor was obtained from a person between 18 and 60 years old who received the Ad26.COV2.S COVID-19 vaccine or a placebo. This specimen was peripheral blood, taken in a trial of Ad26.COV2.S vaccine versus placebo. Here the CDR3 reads CASSWARSNTGELFF. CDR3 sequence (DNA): TGCGCCAGCAGCTGGGCCAGATCGAACACCGGGGAGCTGTTTTTT.